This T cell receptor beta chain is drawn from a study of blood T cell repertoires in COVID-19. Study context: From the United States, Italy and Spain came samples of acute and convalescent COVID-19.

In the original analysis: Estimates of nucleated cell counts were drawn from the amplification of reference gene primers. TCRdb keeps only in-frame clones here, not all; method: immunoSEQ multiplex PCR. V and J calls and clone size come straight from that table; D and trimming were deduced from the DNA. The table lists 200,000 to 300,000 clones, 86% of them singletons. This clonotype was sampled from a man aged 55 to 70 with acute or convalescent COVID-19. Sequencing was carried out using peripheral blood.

CDR3 residues: CAWSVLWGADTQYF. The CDR3 nucleotides are TGTGCCTGGAGTGTTTTATGGGGCGCAGATACGCAGTATTTT. The chain links TRBV30 to TRBJ2-3; D is perhaps TRBD1 (5 bases). Germline CDR1 and CDR2: GTSNPN and SVGIG (reference sequence). V was trimmed by 0 bases and J by 4 bases, leaving 11 bases between them. This CDR3 spans 14 amino acids.